This section outlines one T cell receptor beta chain sequence together with its context. This sample is part of a study of T cell changes during pregnancy in multiple sclerosis. CDR1 and CDR2 from the germline V gene are SGHRS and YFSETQ. The CDR3 consists of 12 residues. The V gene end was trimmed by 0 bases and the J gene end by 9 bases; junction bases not matched to a gene: 2. This table comes from immunoSEQ multiplex PCR, and its TCRdb copy is limited to in-frame clones, with some not included. The table shows about 49,000 clones, with 90% occurring only once. The material was peripheral blood, obtained after pregnancy. The TCR sequence derives from a female donor in good health, enrolled as a control in a pregnancy study. V gene TRBV5-1 combines with J gene TRBJ2-5; 7 bases align to TRBD2. This CDR3 is CASSLGAGAQYF. Here the CDR3 DNA reads TGCGCCAGCAGCTTGGGGGCGGGGGCCCAGTACTTC.